This paragraph reports one T cell receptor beta chain. It has no known antigen specificity. Base qualities are not at hand, and no much larger clone is one base apart. The library was generated by the immunoSEQ multiplex PCR assay. The published analysis was carried out like this. A statistical classification framework was built to diagnose cytomegalovirus status from the catalog of TCR beta chain sequences. TCRdb took this table from immuneACCESS and kept in-frame rearrangements with V and J called. Such tables lack part of the clones; where checked against another copy, unresolved V genes explain under half of the gap, and the rest is unexplained. V and J calls and clone size are copied from that table; D and trimming were computed from the DNA. The sample table contains around 220,000 clones; only one count was recorded for just over 85% of them. Clones ranked in the top ten supply 2.9% of the sample.

The entry originates in a study of cytomegalovirus exposure and HLA in healthy donors (dated by TCRdb to the late 2010s). About the full investigation: According to a later analysis, the 110 or so validation repertoires were produced on the same platform as the approximately 620 repertoires of the first cohort. The study was designed to test whether signatures of past pathogen exposure could be identified by cataloging public T cell receptors. The study combined high-throughput TCR immunosequencing, statistical association of individual TCRs with disease status, and machine learning to predict cytomegalovirus infection status. Along with the approximately 700-subject first cohort, a separate validation cohort of over 90 different subjects was used. Broad study findings and their caveats: The validation cohort had no HLA typing available for a later analysis, so co-occurrence within that cohort was assessed over all 120 or so repertoires. In vitro tests confirmed that a few of the cytomegalovirus-associated TCR beta chains recognize cytomegalovirus antigens. In a later analysis, TCRs clustered in the first cohort were found to also tend to co-occur in the roughly 130 validation repertoires, with about 94% of cluster scores above 0. The classifier was reported to diagnose cytomegalovirus status with high specificity and sensitivity in both the original and validation cohorts. In the study, 164 TCR beta chains were listed as associated with cytomegalovirus. The authors suggested that the approach could potentially be extended to other disease states and immunological phenotypes. Most TCR sequences were seen in very few donors, while some public TCRs were found in many individuals.

The germline V gene sets CDR1 to MDHEN and CDR2 to SYDVKM. Taken from cysteine to phenylalanine, the CDR3 has 17 residues. CDR3 DNA is the only sequence kept; it has 51 bases, read in frame from the first base. Trimming removed 4 bases from V and 6 bases from J; the gene matches leave 11 bases unexplained. The donors belonged to the validation cohort of approximately 130 subjects, which was separate from the 666-subject first cohort. The V and J genes are TRBV28 and TRBJ2-1; a stretch of 11 junction bases matches TRBD2. The clonotype was recovered from a woman aged 18-30 years in good health and CMV-seronegative. The sample was PBMCs. The CDR3 has the sequence CASSSYETLAGGNEQFF. The nucleotide sequence is TGTGCCAGCAGTTCCTACGAAACTCTAGCGGGAGGCAATGAGCAGTTCTTC.